This T cell receptor beta chain derives from a study of cytomegalovirus exposure and HLA in healthy donors. Study-wide results and caveats: Donor immune exposure was known only as CMV serostatus. A list of 164 TCR beta chains associated with cytomegalovirus was given. Through in vitro validation, a few CMV-associated chains were shown to be specific for CMV antigens.

V was trimmed by 1 base and J by 4 bases, leaving 4 bases between them. This CDR3 has 12 residues. Germline CDR1 and CDR2: SGHTA and FQGNSA. Primers included in the PCR were 60 Vbeta and 13 Jbeta primers. Original methodology: In a later analysis, some 80 million unique TCR beta chains included roughly 11 million shared by two or more donors. Sequencing was performed with immunoSEQ multiplex PCR; in TCRdb, only in-frame clones are kept and a portion is missing. V, J and clone size are those of that table, while D and trimming were read from the DNA. The sample contains about 120,000 clones, about 61% of which appear only once. Remarks on this clone: The target antigen is unknown.

This sequence originates from a man aged 18 to 35 in good health and CMV-seropositive. J is TRBJ1-2 and V is TRBV7-2; D gene ambiguous. Material for sequencing was PBMCs. The CDR3 sequence is CASSLGVYGYTF. The CDR3 bases are TGTGCCAGCAGCTTAGGCGTCTATGGCTACACCTTC.